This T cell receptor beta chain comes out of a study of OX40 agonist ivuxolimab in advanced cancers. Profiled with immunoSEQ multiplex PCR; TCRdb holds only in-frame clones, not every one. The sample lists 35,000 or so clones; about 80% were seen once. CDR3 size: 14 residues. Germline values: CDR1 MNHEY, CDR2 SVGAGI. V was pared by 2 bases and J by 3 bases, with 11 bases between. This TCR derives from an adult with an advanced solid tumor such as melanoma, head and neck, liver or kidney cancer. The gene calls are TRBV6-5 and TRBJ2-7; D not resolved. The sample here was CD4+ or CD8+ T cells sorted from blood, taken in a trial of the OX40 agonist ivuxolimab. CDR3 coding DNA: TGTGCCAGCAGTTACGGGCAGGCCAACTACGAGCAGTACTTC. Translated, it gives CASSYGQANYEQYF.